This T cell receptor beta chain stems from a study of cytomegalovirus exposure and HLA in healthy donors. Details on this clone: No antigen is known for it.

TCRdb keeps only in-frame clones here, not all; method: immunoSEQ multiplex PCR. The table shows around 260,000 clones, with about 90% occurring only once. Findings and caveats of the study: The study designated about 180 TCR beta chains cytomegalovirus-associated.

The V end lost 0 bases, the J end lost 7 bases, and 16 bases lay between the germline ends. CDR3 length: 15 amino acids. Germline loops: CDR1 LNHNV, CDR2 YYDKDF (reference sequence). Sequencing was carried out using PBMCs. The receptor was isolated from a woman in her twenties or thirties in good health and CMV-seronegative. The chain has TRBV15 and TRBJ2-7, with D tentatively TRBD2 (5 bases). The CDR3 DNA sequence: TGTGCCACCAGCAGAGATCTAACGGGGTTGGGGGAGCAGTACTTC. It translates to CATSRDLTGLGEQYF.